Listed below are T cell receptor beta chains from one sample, sequenced in a study of T cells in Graves' hyperthyroidism and ophthalmopathy. Each CDR3 protein gets one entry after TCRdb re-called the multiplex PCR reads with MiXCR. The sample has nearly 600,000 distinct CDR3 sequences; around 14% are singletons. Sequencing was done on a sample of blood. The receptor set was obtained from a woman younger than 35 with Graves' ophthalmopathy. Both conserved end residues are part of each CDR3. Expanded clones get a size class; other rows say once, few or many, or leave the size out.

J gene | V gene | CDR3 length | clone size | CDR3 protein
TRBJ2-7 | TRBV20-1 | 15 | many | CSARDPIGFAYEQYF
TRBJ2-1 | TRBV2 | 15 | many | CANKPDRGSYNEQFF
TRBJ2-2 | TRBV24-1 | 15 | many | CATSDLEGGTGELFF
TRBJ2-3 | TRBV9 | 16 | many | CASSVGSWTGTDTQYF
TRBJ2-1 | TRBV7-6 | 16 | many | CASSPSRAGVLDEQFF
TRBJ1-5 | TRBV27 | 15 | few | CASSFAGRFNQPQHF
TRBJ1-1 | TRBV9 | 15 | - | CASSVAVGAWTEAFF
TRBJ1-2 | TRBV20-1 | 13 | - | CSAPDRRDYGYTF
TRBJ1-1 | TRBV20-1 | 14 | once | CSASRQSGNTEAFF
TRBJ1-5 | TRBV5-6 | 14 | - | CASRWTDRNQPQHF
TRBJ1-5 | TRBV6-2/TRBV6-3 | 14 | many | CASSTGRFNQPQHF
TRBJ2-5 | TRBV7-9 | 12 | many | CASSETGETQYF
TRBJ2-7 | TRBV6-1 | 15 | few | CASTLGTSGSYEQYF
TRBJ1-2 | TRBV12-3/TRBV12-4 | 12 | many | CASSFETYGYTF
TRBJ1-3 | TRBV18 | 15 | - | CASSPQGRTGNTIYF
TRBJ1-2 | TRBV10-3 | 14 | - | CAISPRDRLCGYTF
TRBJ1-1 | TRBV2 | 13 | - | CATKDRANTEAFF
TRBJ1-1 | TRBV3-1 | 16 | many | CASSQDQTGVATEAFF
TRBJ1-3 | TRBV30 | 14 | many | CAWEPGQFGNTIYF
TRBJ2-7 | TRBV10-3 | 14 | many | CAISGQGARGEQYF
TRBJ2-5 | TRBV12-3/TRBV12-4 | 12 | - | CASSWLGETQYF
TRBJ2-7 | TRBV6-5 | 15 | few | CASSHSGDYNYGQYF
TRBJ1-6 | TRBV5-5 | 17 | few | CASSLGPDTTHNSPLHF
TRBJ2-7 | TRBV14 | 15 | few | CASSEGQGMVYEQYF
TRBJ1-5 | TRBV27 | 15 | few | CASSLIGRSDQPQHF
TRBJ1-5 | TRBV16 | 16 | - | CASSQGTGGMNQPQHF
TRBJ1-6 | TRBV11-2 | 14 | many | CASATGGSNSPLHF
TRBJ2-1 | TRBV27 | 15 | many | CASSLGTGGKNEQFF
TRBJ2-1 | TRBV6-1 | 14 | many | CASHRTAFYNEQFF
TRBJ1-1 | TRBV6-1 | 14 | - | CASIGGGGSTEAFF
TRBJ2-7 | TRBV5-5 | 14 | once | CASSLTGLSYEQYF
TRBJ2-2 | TRBV20-1 | 15 | many | CSAAQVAGEAGELFF
TRBJ2-7 | TRBV6-2/TRBV6-3 | 14 | many | CASSLGAGLHEQYF
TRBJ2-1 | TRBV19 | 17 | - | CASSIRLAGVSYNEQFF
TRBJ2-7 | TRBV6-1 | 16 | many | CASSPLTGGRAYEQYF
TRBJ2-3 | TRBV19 | 12 | once | CASSTYRDTQYF
TRBJ2-1 | TRBV20-1 | 16 | many | CSARALTSGNYNEQFF
TRBJ2-3 | TRBV18 | 16 | - | CASSPLAGPLTDTQYF
TRBJ1-3 | TRBV7-9 | 14 | many | CASSSGQSGNTIYF
TRBJ2-5 | TRBV18 | 13 | many | CASSPAVGETQYF
TRBJ1-5 | TRBV20-1 | 16 | many | CSANGGRTNSNQPQHF